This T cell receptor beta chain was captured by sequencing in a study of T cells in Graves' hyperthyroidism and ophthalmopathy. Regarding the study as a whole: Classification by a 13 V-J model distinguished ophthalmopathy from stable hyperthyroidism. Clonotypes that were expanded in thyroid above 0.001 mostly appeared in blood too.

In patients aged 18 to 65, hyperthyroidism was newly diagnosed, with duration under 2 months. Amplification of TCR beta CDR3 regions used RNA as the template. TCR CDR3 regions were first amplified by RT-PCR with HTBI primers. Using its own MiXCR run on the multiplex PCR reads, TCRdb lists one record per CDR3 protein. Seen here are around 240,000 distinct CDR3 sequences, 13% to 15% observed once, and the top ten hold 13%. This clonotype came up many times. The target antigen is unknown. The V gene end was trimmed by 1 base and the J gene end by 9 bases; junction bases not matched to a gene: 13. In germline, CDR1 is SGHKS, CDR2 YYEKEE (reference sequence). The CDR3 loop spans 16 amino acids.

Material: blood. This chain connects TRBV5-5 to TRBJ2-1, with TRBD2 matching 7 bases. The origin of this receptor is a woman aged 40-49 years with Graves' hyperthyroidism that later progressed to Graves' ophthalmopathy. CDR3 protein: CASSLRAGGSLIEQFF. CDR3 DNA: TGTGCCAGCAGCTTGAGGGCCGGCGGGAGCCTGATTGAGCAGTTCTTC. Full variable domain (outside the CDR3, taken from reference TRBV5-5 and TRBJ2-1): DAGVTQSPTHLIKTRGQQVTLRCSPISGHKSVSWYQQVLGQGPQFIFQYYEKEERGRGNFPDRFSARQFPNYSSELNVNALLLGDSALYLCASSLRAGGSLIEQFFGPGTRLTVL.